These T cell receptor beta chains were read from a single sample in a study of Ad26.COV2.S vaccination and SARS-CoV-2 variants. TCRdb's copy holds only in-frame clones and misses some; the assay was immunoSEQ multiplex PCR. The sample has roughly 420,000 clones; roughly nine tenths are singletons. The sample was peripheral blood, taken in a trial of Ad26.COV2.S vaccine versus placebo. Receptors originate from a person aged 18-60 years who received the Ad26.COV2.S COVID-19 vaccine or a placebo. CDR3s include the opening cysteine and the closing phenylalanine or tryptophan. A D gene is named only where the DNA matches it firmly. For some rows the clone size is stated as once, few or many, or as a class when expanded; others skip it.

>.|TRBJ2-7|.|TRBV7-3
TGTGCCAGCAGCTCCGGGACATCGGGCGGGAGCTCCTACGAGCAGTACTTC
CASSSGTSGGSSYEQYF
>TRBD2|TRBJ2-3|.|TRBV6-5
TGTGCCAGCAGTTATCTAGTAGCGGGGGCCACAGATACGCAGTATTTT
CASSYLVAGATDTQYF
>.|TRBJ2-7|.|TRBV28
TGTGCCAGCAGTTTGGAACAGAAGCAGTACTTC
CASSLEQKQYF
>.|TRBJ1-3|.|TRBV13
TGTGCCAGCAGCCCCCGGTTATCGGGGGGAAACACCATATATTTT
CASSPRLSGGNTIYF
>.|TRBJ1-2|.|TRBV4-2
TGTGCCAGCAGCCTCCCCGGAACAGTTAACTATGGCTACACCTTC
CASSLPGTVNYGYTF
>.|TRBJ2-4|once|TRBV5-1
TGCGCCAGCAGCTTGGGTGGGATTGGTGACATTCAGTACTTC
CASSLGGIGDIQYF
>.|TRBJ2-2|once|TRBV2
TGTGCCAGCTCCCGGTTGCGGGGAATTAGCGCCGGGGAGCTGTTTTTT
CASSRLRGISAGELFF
>.|TRBJ2-1|.|TRBV7-2
TGTGCCAGCAGCCCCCTCGGCTATGAGCAGTTCTTC
CASSPLGYEQFF
>.|TRBJ2-3|once|TRBV4-3
TGCGCCAGCAGCCTCCGGGCTACAGATACGCAGTATTTT
CASSLRATDTQYF
>TRBD2|TRBJ2-3|once|TRBV7-9
TGTGCCAGCAGTAGACTAGCCTACACAGATACGCAGTATTTT
CASSRLAYTDTQYF
>TRBD2|TRBJ2-1|.|TRBV7-9
TGTGCCAGCAGCTTAAGGTCTAGCGGGAGAAGGGGCAATGAGCAGTTCTTC
CASSLRSSGRRGNEQFF
>TRBD2|TRBJ2-5|once|TRBV20-1
TGCAGTCCCCTGCGGGGGGAGACCCAGTACTTC
CSPLRGETQYF
>.|TRBJ2-7|few|TRBV18
TGTGCCAGCTCACCCAGCCTAGACCTGCCCTACGAGCAGTACTTC
CASSPSLDLPYEQYF
>.|TRBJ2-3|once|TRBV27
TGTGCCAGCAGGTCCCAGGGTCCCGATACGCAGTATTTT
CASRSQGPDTQYF
>.|TRBJ1-5|.|TRBV19
TGTGCCAGTAGTCCCGACCCCGATCAGCCCCAGCATTTT
CASSPDPDQPQHF
>TRBD2|TRBJ2-3|.|TRBV5-1
TGCGCCAGCAGCTTACGAGCGGGGGCCCTCTTGGGAACAGATACGCAGTATTTT
CASSLRAGALLGTDTQYF
>.|TRBJ1-1|.|TRBV5-1
TGCGCCAGCAGCTTGGAGGGGGGCCAGGGCACTGAAGCTTTCTTT
CASSLEGGQGTEAFF
>.|TRBJ1-1|.|TRBV19
TGTGCCAGTAGTATCGGGACGATCACTGAAGCTTTCTTT
CASSIGTITEAFF
>.|TRBJ1-1|.|TRBV18
TGTGCCAGCTCACCTCAGGGAGCCACTGAAGCTTTCTTT
CASSPQGATEAFF
>.|TRBJ2-3|.|TRBV5-1
TGCGCCAGCGGGTATTGGACTTTCACAGATACGCAGTATTTT
CASGYWTFTDTQYF
>.|TRBJ2-5|.|TRBV12-3/TRBV12-4
TGTGCCAGCAGTTTAAACGAAGAGACCCAGTACTTC
CASSLNEETQYF
>.|TRBJ2-1|.|TRBV5-1
TGCGCCAGCTGTGCCCTCGCCTCCTACAATGAGCAGTTCTTC
CASCALASYNEQFF
>TRBD1|TRBJ2-1|.|TRBV7-9
TGTGCCAGCAGCCCCTCCGGGACAGGGAATGAGCAGTTCTTC
CASSPSGTGNEQFF
>.|TRBJ1-6|.|TRBV9
TGTGCCAGCAGCTTACTCGGGACACCTTATAATTCACCCCTCCACTTT
CASSLLGTPYNSPLHF
>.|TRBJ2-5|.|TRBV5-4
TGTGCCAGCAGATTTGCAACTAGCAGGGGGGCCTACGTGAAGACCCAGTACTTC
CASRFATSRGAYVKTQYF
>.|TRBJ1-5|few|TRBV21-1
TGTGCCAGCAGCAAAGTTGGCAGCGCCTCGCCCCAGCATTTT
CASSKVGSASPQHF
>.|TRBJ2-1|.|TRBV19
TGTGCCAGTACCTTAACCTGGGGCGGGTCCTACAATGAGCAGTTCTTC
CASTLTWGGSYNEQFF
>.|TRBJ2-7|.|TRBV28
TGTGCCAGCAGTTTATTTGCTGGCAGGGCGTACGAGCAGTACTTC
CASSLFAGRAYEQYF
>.|TRBJ1-1|.|TRBV9
TGTGCCAGCAGCTCTCTTCCTCGGGGTTACACTGAAGCTTTCTTT
CASSSLPRGYTEAFF
>TRBD1|TRBJ1-4|.|TRBV11-2
TGTGCCAGCAGCTCCAGGGGGGGGGAAAAACTGTTTTTT
CASSSRGGEKLFF
>.|TRBJ2-2|.|TRBV28
TGTGCCAGCAGCCTTCTGGGGGGCCCCGGGGAGCTGTTTTTT
CASSLLGGPGELFF
>TRBD2|TRBJ2-3|.|TRBV15
TGTGCCACCAGCCCTCGGGAGGGTACCAACACAGATACGCAGTATTTT
CATSPREGTNTDTQYF
>TRBD2|TRBJ2-1|.|TRBV5-1
TGCGCCAGCAGCTTGGTGGTAGCGGGGGATAATGAGCAGTTCTTC
CASSLVVAGDNEQFF
>.|TRBJ2-2|.|TRBV19
TGTGCCAGTATCAACCGGGCCACCACCGGGGAGCTGTTTTTT
CASINRATTGELFF
>TRBD1|TRBJ1-1|.|TRBV30
TGTGCCTGGAATTACAGGGGGCGCGGAGCTTTCTTT
CAWNYRGRGAFF
>TRBD2|TRBJ2-1|.|TRBV5-1
TGCGCCAGCAGCTTGTCTAGCGGGGCATACAATGAGCAGTTCTTC
CASSLSSGAYNEQFF
>.|TRBJ2-7|.|TRBV7-9
TGTGCCAGCAGCTTAGCTGGCAGCGGATACTACGAGCAGTACTTC
CASSLAGSGYYEQYF
>.|TRBJ1-4|few|TRBV25-1
TGTGCCAGCAGTGATTCCTCTCTACGGGAAAAACTGTTTTTT
CASSDSSLREKLFF
>TRBD2|TRBJ2-3|.|TRBV19
TGTGCCAGTAGTATAGGCCTGACTAGCGGGGGGACAGATACGCAGTATTTT
CASSIGLTSGGTDTQYF
>.|TRBJ2-5|.|TRBV9
TGTGCCAGCAGCGTAATAGGGGGGCTCCAAGAGACCCAGTACTTC
CASSVIGGLQETQYF
>TRBD2|TRBJ2-3|.|TRBV5-4
TGTGCCAGCAGCTTGAGCGGGAAAAGGCCAGATACGCAGTATTTT
CASSLSGKRPDTQYF
>TRBD2|TRBJ2-3|.|TRBV2
TGTGCCAGCAGTGATAGCGGGAGCCATACGCAGTATTTT
CASSDSGSHTQYF
>TRBD2|TRBJ2-3|.|TRBV29-1
TGCAGCGTTGAACAAGCGGGGGTAGCAGATACGCAGTATTTT
CSVEQAGVADTQYF
>.|TRBJ1-2|.|TRBV5-1
TGCGCCAGCTCATTGGGAGGGTTTGGTGTCTATGGCTACACCTTC
CASSLGGFGVYGYTF
>.|TRBJ1-1|once|TRBV9
TGTGCCAGCAGCGTAGTTTCCAACACTGAAGCTTTCTTT
CASSVVSNTEAFF
>.|TRBJ1-6|.|TRBV19
TGTGCCAGTAGACGAGGACCGGAAAGCTCCTATAATTCACCCCTCCACTTT
CASRRGPESSYNSPLHF
>.|TRBJ2-2|.|TRBV7-9
TGTGCCAGAAGATTGTACACCGGGGAGCTGTTTTTT
CARRLYTGELFF
>.|TRBJ1-6|.|TRBV2
TGTGCCAGCATGGTCAGAAACGCGAATTCACCCCTCCACTTT
CASMVRNANSPLHF
>.|TRBJ2-3|.|TRBV5-1
TGCGCCAGCAGCTCCGGACTATCCAGCCCAGATACGCAGTATTTT
CASSSGLSSPDTQYF
>.|TRBJ2-6|.|TRBV5-1
TGCGCCAGCAGCTTGCCACGGACCCCTCTGACTTTC
CASSLPRTPLTF
>TRBD2|TRBJ2-7|few|TRBV4-2
TGTGCCAGCAGCCTCCCTAGCCAGCGGGGGGGCCTTAGCGAGCAGTACTTC
CASSLPSQRGGLSEQYF
>.|TRBJ1-1|.|TRBV6-5
TGTGCCAGCAGTTACTCGCCTAGTTCGTTAACTGAAGCTTTCTTT
CASSYSPSSLTEAFF
>TRBD1|TRBJ1-1|.|TRBV29-1
TGCAGCGTTGAAGGGGGGATGGACAGGGGAAAAGCTTTCTTT
CSVEGGMDRGKAFF
>TRBD2|TRBJ2-1|.|TRBV5-1
TGCGCCAGCAGCAAGGGACTAGCGGGAGGGCTGTACAATGAGCAGTTCTTC
CASSKGLAGGLYNEQFF
>TRBD1|TRBJ2-1|once|TRBV27
TGTGCCAGCAGTTTAGCGTTCGGACAGGGGGCGGTAAATGAGCAGTTCTTC
CASSLAFGQGAVNEQFF
>.|TRBJ2-6|.|TRBV30
TGTGCCTGGAGTGTGCAGGGGCTCTCTGGGGCCAACGTCCTGACTTTC
CAWSVQGLSGANVLTF
>.|TRBJ1-6|.|TRBV28
TGTGCCAGCAGTTTTTTGGGGGCTGATAATTCACCCCTCCACTTT
CASSFLGADNSPLHF
>.|TRBJ2-7|once|TRBV30
TGTGCCTGGGGCCCTACGTGGTCCTACGAGCAGTACTTC
CAWGPTWSYEQYF